The 25 T cell receptor beta chains in this list originate from one sample, sequenced in a study of blood T cell repertoires in COVID-19. Data came from immunoSEQ multiplex PCR; TCRdb stores just in-frame clones and leaves some out. The repertoire includes about 250,000 clones, roughly 87% of them detected once, and around 2.6% sits in the top ten. The sample consisted of PBMCs or T cells enriched from blood (not recorded which). The receptor source for this set is a woman aged 25 to 39 with acute COVID-19.

The V call is TRBV6-1, the J call TRBJ2-7, with 11 positions matching TRBD2. From germline, CDR1 is MNHNS and CDR2 SASEGT. The CDR3 has 16 amino acids. V shed 4 bases, J shed 3 bases, and the junction held 8 bases outside the gene matches. The CDR3 bases are TGTGCCAGCAGTGGACTAGCGGGACCGATAAACTACGAGCAGTACTTC. This encodes CASSGLAGPINYEQYF.

J is TRBJ2-7 and V is TRBV2, with D perhaps assigned TRBD1 or TRBD2 (5 bases each). The CDR3 extends over 13 amino acids. Germline CDR1 and CDR2: SNHLY and FYNNEI. Trimming removed 4 bases from V and 3 bases from J, with 10 bases in between. CDR3 DNA: TGTGCCAGCAGTGGAGCAGGGAGCTACGAGCAGTACTTC. It specifies CASSGAGSYEQYF. Full variable domain (rest looked up from reference TRBV2 and TRBJ2-7): EPEVTQTPSHQVTQMGQEVILRCVPISNHLYFYWYRQILGQKVEFLVSFYNNEISEKSEIFDDQFSVERPDGSNFTLKIRSTKLEDSAMYFCASSGAGSYEQYFGPGTRLTVT.

V and J are TRBV5-5 and TRBJ1-1; 9 nucleotides match TRBD1. With 2 bases clipped from V and 4 bases from J, the junction kept 12 bases outside the gene matches. This CDR3 has 17 residues. CDR1 is SGHKS, CDR2 YYEKEE, per germline (reference sequence). For the CDR3, the DNA is TGTGCCAGCAGCTTTACAGGGGGCGTAAGGGGAATCACTGAAGCTTTCTTT. It translates to CASSFTGGVRGITEAFF.

For this clone: Other DNA sequences in the same sample also yield this CDR3. The chain couples TRBV5-1 to TRBJ2-7; 8 positions match TRBD1. Germline values: CDR1 SGHRS, CDR2 YFSETQ. J was trimmed by 5 bases and V by 0 bases; bases with no gene match: 1. The CDR3 covers 13 residues. The DNA for the CDR3 is TGCGCCAGCAGCTTGGACAGGGGGGACGAGCAGTACTTC. It codes for CASSLDRGDEQYF.

The chain links TRBV3-1 (or the pseudogene TRBV3-2) to TRBJ2-2; 7 bases agree with TRBD1. With 7 bases clipped from V and 3 bases from J, the junction kept 2 bases outside the gene matches. The CDR3 is 13 amino acids. The germline CDR1 and CDR2 sequences are LGHDT and YNNKEL (reference sequence). CDR3 sequence (DNA): TGTGCCAGCATTGGACAGGACACCGGGGAGCTGTTTTTT. It translates to CASIGQDTGELFF.

The chain joins TRBV5-6 to TRBJ1-4; 7 bases agree with TRBD1. Trimming took 4 bases from V and 3 from J; bases not matched to a gene: 9. The CDR3 extends over 16 amino acids. Germline-derived CDR1 and CDR2 are SGHDT and YYEEEE. Here the CDR3 reads CASSTTGVGANEKLFF. In DNA, the CDR3 is TGTGCCAGCAGCACCACAGGGGTCGGTGCTAATGAAAAACTGTTTTTT.

This chain uses TRBV18 with TRBJ1-3; tentative D call: TRBD1 (6 bases). CDR1 is KGHSH and CDR2 is LQKENI in the germline V gene. V was pared by 2 bases and J by 2 bases, with 13 bases between. CDR3 length: 16 residues. The CDR3 region is CASSPNTAGAGNTIYF. DNA for the CDR3: TGTGCCAGCTCACCAAACACCGCAGGGGCTGGAAACACCATATATTTT.

The chain carries TRBV7-8 and TRBJ1-6, with D perhaps matching TRBD1 (5 bases). The ends were cut back, 2 bases at V and 8 bases at J, with 16 bases in the middle. CDR1 and CDR2 (germline): SGHVS, FQNEAQ. The CDR3 has 16 residues. Written as DNA, the CDR3 is TGTGCCAGCAGCTTAAGGGGCCTGTGGATTGATTCACCCCTCCACTTT. Encoded protein: CASSLRGLWIDSPLHF.

This clone was observed a handful of times. The CDR3 DNA is TGTGCCAGCAGCCTGGACAGGGCTGGAAACACCATATATTTT. Its protein is CASSLDRAGNTIYF. The rearrangement joins TRBV2 to TRBJ1-3, with 8 bases lining up with TRBD1. Trimming cost V 6 bases and J 2 bases; bases outside gene matches: 3. Germline-derived CDR1 and CDR2 are SNHLY and FYNNEI. This CDR3 spans 14 amino acids.

In nucleotides, the CDR3 is TGTGCCAGTAGTGTAAACAGGAACACTGAAGCTTTCTTT. Protein: CASSVNRNTEAFF. V and J are TRBV19 and TRBJ1-1; D ambiguous. The germline CDR1 and CDR2 sequences are LNHDA and SQIVND (reference sequence). The CDR3 length is 13 residues. Trimming left V 5 bases short and J 1 base short, with 8 bases between.

In this sample, this clone turned up a few times. The rearrangement links TRBV7-9 to TRBJ1-3, with D tentatively TRBD1 (6 bases). Deletions cut 4 bases from V and 1 base from J, with 11 bases between. CDR1 SEHNR and CDR2 FQNEAQ come from the germline V gene (reference sequence). This CDR3 comprises 15 residues. CDR3 amino acids: CASSSLRGSGNTIYF. DNA of the CDR3: TGTGCCAGCAGCTCTCTCAGGGGTTCTGGAAACACCATATATTTT.

The chain employs TRBV2 and TRBJ2-5, with D unresolved. CDR3 length: 13 amino acids. Trimming shortened V by 0 bases and J by 2 bases, and 4 bases separated the two germline ends. CDR1 and CDR2 from the germline V gene are SNHLY and FYNNEI. The CDR3 region is CASSEALQETQYF. As DNA, the CDR3 is TGTGCCAGCAGTGAAGCGTTACAAGAGACCCAGTACTTC.

The chain employs TRBV7-9 and TRBJ2-3; 8 bases are a match to TRBD2. This CDR3 region has 13 residues. Germline CDR1 reads SEHNR; CDR2 reads FQNEAQ (reference sequence). V shed 0 bases, J shed 11 bases, and the junction held 4 bases outside the gene matches. The CDR3 DNA is TGTGCCAGCAGCTTAGCCGGGGGGGCTTTGCAGTATTTT. This gives the protein CASSLAGGALQYF.

The chain has TRBV9 and TRBJ1-2, with D possibly matching TRBD1 (5 bases). The germline V gene encodes CDR1 SGDLS and CDR2 YYNGEE. The V gene lost 3 bases and the J gene lost 0 bases, with 9 bases spanning the gap. CDR3 size: 14 residues. In DNA, the CDR3 is TGTGCCAGCAGCGCGACAGCATCTAACTATGGCTACACCTTC. Translating it yields CASSATASNYGYTF.

The J gene is TRBJ2-3, the V gene TRBV5-1; a possible D gene is TRBD2 (5 bases). Germline V gives CDR1 SGHRS, CDR2 YFSETQ. V lost 0 bases and J lost 2, with 13 bases in between. The CDR3 consists of 16 residues. This chain's CDR3 is CASSLAEGFITDTQYF. The CDR3 region has the DNA TGCGCCAGCAGCTTGGCCGAGGGTTTCATCACAGATACGCAGTATTTT.

The chain links TRBV11-2 to TRBJ2-7, with D hard to call. The V gene's germline CDR1 is SGHAT and CDR2 FQNNGV. The CDR3 runs to 12 residues. Between the trimmed V and J ends, which lost 3 bases and 0 bases, there was a span of 3 bases. The CDR3 sequence: CASSFVSYEQYF. In DNA form, the CDR3 reads TGTGCCAGCAGCTTCGTCTCCTACGAGCAGTACTTC.

The CDR3 region has the DNA TGTGCCAGCAGTCCCCGGACAGGGGGCTTCTACGAGCAGTACTTC. This encodes CASSPRTGGFYEQYF. This rearrangement joins TRBV28 to TRBJ2-7, with TRBD1 matching 11 bases. Germline V CDR1 and CDR2: MDHEN, SYDVKM. CDR3 length equals 15 residues. The J segment lost 3 bases and the V segment lost 5 bases, leaving 6 bases of the junction unmatched. Full variable domain (outside the CDR3, taken from reference TRBV28 and TRBJ2-7): DVKVTQSSRYLVKRTGEKVFLECVQDMDHENMFWYRQDPGLGLRLIYFSYDVKMKEKGDIPEGYSVSREKKERFSLILESASTNQTSMYLCASSPRTGGFYEQYFGPGTRLTVT.

About this clone itself: Other nucleotide sequences in the sample specify the same CDR3. The chain is built from TRBV7-9 and TRBJ1-5; D remains unclear. The germline V and J ends were trimmed by 3 bases and 5 bases, with 5 bases remaining between them. The germline V gene has CDR1 SEHNR and CDR2 FQNEAQ (reference sequence). The CDR3 runs 12 residues. As DNA, the CDR3 is TGTGCCAGCAGCTTGGGCGATCAGCCCCAGCATTTT. It yields the protein CASSLGDQPQHF.

The gene calls are TRBV30 and TRBJ1-4; a possible D gene is TRBD1 (6 bases). The germline V gene encodes CDR1 GTSNPN and CDR2 SVGIG (reference sequence). The CDR3 totals 12 residues. V was clipped by 1 base and J by 8 bases, with 8 bases between them. The CDR3 DNA is TGTGCCTGGAGTGGTGGGACAGAAAAACTGTTTTTT. Protein product: CAWSGGTEKLFF.

The chain uses TRBV7-9 and TRBJ2-7, with D perhaps matching TRBD1 (6 bases). V lost 3 bases, J lost 0 bases, and 12 bases lay in between. CDR1 is SEHNR, CDR2 FQNEAQ, per germline (reference sequence). This CDR3 region has 15 residues. CDR3 residues: CASSFGGNGSYEQYF. DNA for the CDR3: TGTGCCAGCAGCTTTGGGGGCAACGGCTCCTACGAGCAGTACTTC. Full variable domain (rest looked up from reference TRBV7-9 and TRBJ2-7): DTGVSQNPRHKITKRGQNVTFRCDPISEHNRLYWYRQTLGQGPEFLTYFQNEAQLEKSRLLSDRFSAERPKGSFSTLEIQRTEQGDSAMYLCASSFGGNGSYEQYFGPGTRLTVT.

The V call is TRBV5-1, the J call TRBJ2-5; the match to TRBD1 covers 10 bases. CDR1 and CDR2 from the germline V gene are SGHRS and YFSETQ. The J segment lost 4 bases and the V segment lost 4 bases, leaving 7 bases of the junction unmatched. This CDR3 region has 15 residues. CDR3 sequence reads: CASSRGQGDGETQYF. DNA of the CDR3: TGCGCCAGCAGCCGCGGACAGGGGGATGGAGAGACCCAGTACTTC.

This chain uses TRBV27 with TRBJ1-6; D gene unclear. Deletions cut 5 bases from V and 0 bases from J, with 8 bases between. CDR1 and CDR2 from the germline V gene are MNHEY and SMNVEV (reference sequence). This CDR3 region has 15 residues. CDR3 in amino acids: CASSPGGSYNSPLHF. For the CDR3, the DNA is TGTGCCAGCAGTCCAGGAGGCTCCTATAATTCACCCCTCCACTTT.

The chain joins TRBV6-5 to TRBJ1-1; the match to TRBD1 covers 11 bases. This CDR3 has 15 amino acids. V lost 2 bases to trimming and J lost 5 bases; unmatched junction nucleotides: 4. CDR1 and CDR2 from the germline V gene are MNHEY and SVGAGI. The CDR3 sequence: CASSYLGQGGTEAFF. The CDR3 DNA is TGTGCCAGCAGTTACCTGGGACAGGGGGGAACTGAAGCTTTCTTT.

V and J are TRBV4-1 and TRBJ2-1, with 13 bases aligning to TRBD2. The CDR3 is 17 amino acids. The V gene's germline CDR1 is MGHRA and CDR2 YSYEKL. Trimming removed 3 bases from V and 6 bases from J; junction bases left unmatched: 8. Written as DNA, the CDR3 is TGCGCCAGCAGCCAGAGACTAGCGGGGGGCCTGAGCAATGAGCAGTTCTTC. Its translation: CASSQRLAGGLSNEQFF.

As DNA, the CDR3 is TGTGCCATCAGGATACAGGGTGTAGCTGAAGCTTTCTTT. Translated, it gives CAIRIQGVAEAFF. This rearrangement joins TRBV10-3 to TRBJ1-1, with D possibly TRBD1 on 6 matching bases. This CDR3 spans 13 amino acids. V was cut by 6 bases and J by 6 bases, with 14 bases left in between. CDR1 and CDR2 (germline): ENHRY, SYGVKD.